This T cell receptor beta chain was found in a study of blood T cell repertoires in COVID-19. The method was immunoSEQ multiplex PCR; TCRdb's version includes in-frame clones alone and lacks a portion of them. This sample has 330,000 or so clones; 80% to 95% occur once, and the top ten carry around 18%. V was trimmed by 5 bases and J by 0 bases, leaving 15 bases between them. Germline V gene data show CDR1 as SGHNT and CDR2 as YYREEE (reference sequence). The CDR3 covers 15 residues. The genes are TRBV5-4 and TRBJ2-7; D might be TRBD1 (6 bases). This clonotype was sampled from a woman aged 25 to 45 who had recovered from COVID-19. Sequencing used PBMCs or T cells enriched from blood (not recorded which). The CDR3 loop is CASSTAGVSSYEQYF. CDR3 bases: TGTGCCAGCAGTACGGCAGGGGTCAGCTCCTACGAGCAGTACTTC.